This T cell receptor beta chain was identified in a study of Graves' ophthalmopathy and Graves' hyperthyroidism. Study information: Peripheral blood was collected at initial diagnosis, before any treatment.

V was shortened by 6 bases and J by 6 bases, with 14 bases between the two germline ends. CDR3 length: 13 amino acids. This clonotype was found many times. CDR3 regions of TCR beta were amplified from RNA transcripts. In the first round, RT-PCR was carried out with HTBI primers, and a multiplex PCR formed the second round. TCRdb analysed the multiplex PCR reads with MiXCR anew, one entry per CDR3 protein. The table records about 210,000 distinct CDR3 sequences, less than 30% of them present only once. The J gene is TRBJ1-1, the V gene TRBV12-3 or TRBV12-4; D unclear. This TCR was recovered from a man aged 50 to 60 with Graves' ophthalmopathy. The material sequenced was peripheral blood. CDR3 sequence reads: CASSSYWTAEAFF. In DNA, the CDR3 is TGTGCCAGCAGCTCCTACTGGACCGCTGAAGCTTTCTTT.